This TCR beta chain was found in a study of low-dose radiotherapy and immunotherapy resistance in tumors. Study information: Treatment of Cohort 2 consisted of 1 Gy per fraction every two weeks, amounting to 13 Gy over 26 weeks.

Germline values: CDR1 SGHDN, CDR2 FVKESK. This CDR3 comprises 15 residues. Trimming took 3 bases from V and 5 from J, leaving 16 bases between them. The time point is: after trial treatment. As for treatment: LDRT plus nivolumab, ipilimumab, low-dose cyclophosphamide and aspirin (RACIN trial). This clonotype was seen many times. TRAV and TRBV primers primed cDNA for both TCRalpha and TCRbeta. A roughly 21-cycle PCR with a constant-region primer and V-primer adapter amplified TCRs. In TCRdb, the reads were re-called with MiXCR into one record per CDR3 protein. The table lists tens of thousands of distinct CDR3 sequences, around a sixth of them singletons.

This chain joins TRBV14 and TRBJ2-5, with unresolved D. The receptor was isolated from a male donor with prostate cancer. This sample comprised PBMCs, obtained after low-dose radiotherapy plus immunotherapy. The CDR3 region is CASSQGRATKETQYF. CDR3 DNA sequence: TGTGCCAGCAGCCAGGGAAGAGCGACGAAGGAGACCCAGTACTTC.